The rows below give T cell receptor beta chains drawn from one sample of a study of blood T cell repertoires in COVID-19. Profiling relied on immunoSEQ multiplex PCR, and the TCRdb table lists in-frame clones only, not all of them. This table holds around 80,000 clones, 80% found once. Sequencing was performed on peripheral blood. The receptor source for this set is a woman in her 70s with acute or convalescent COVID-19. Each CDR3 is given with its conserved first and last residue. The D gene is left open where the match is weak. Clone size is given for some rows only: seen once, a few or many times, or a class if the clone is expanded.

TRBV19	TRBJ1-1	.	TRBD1	TGTGCCAGTAGTATAGTAGGGACAGGGGTTGAGTTGGGCACTGAAGCTTTCTTT	CASSIVGTGVELGTEAFF
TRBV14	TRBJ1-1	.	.	TGTGCCAGCAGCCAAGGGACAGCTTACGATGGGGTCTTGAACACTGAAGCTTTCTTT	CASSQGTAYDGVLNTEAFF
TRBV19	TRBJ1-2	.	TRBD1	TGTGCCAGTAGTATTTCGCCAGAGGGGGCATCATATGGCTACACCTTC	CASSISPEGASYGYTF
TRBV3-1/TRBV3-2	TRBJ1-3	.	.	TGTGCCAGCAGCCAAGCAGGAAACACCATATATTTT	CASSQAGNTIYF
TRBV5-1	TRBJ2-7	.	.	TGCGCCAGCAGCTCCGACAGCGCTCCCTACGAGCAGTACTTC	CASSSDSAPYEQYF
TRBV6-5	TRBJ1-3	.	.	TGTGCCAGCATCGGGGCTGGAAACACCATATATTTT	CASIGAGNTIYF
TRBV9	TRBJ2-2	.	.	TGTGCCAGCAGCGGCCGAGGGGGTTGGAACACCGGGGAGCTGTTTTTT	CASSGRGGWNTGELFF
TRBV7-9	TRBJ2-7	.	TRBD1	TGTGCCAGCAGCCCCACCGGCCTGGACAGGGGGGCCGAGCAGTACTTC	CASSPTGLDRGAEQYF
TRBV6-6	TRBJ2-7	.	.	TGTGCCAGCAGTTACCCGGGCAGGGCAGGGCGGGAGCAGTACTTC	CASSYPGRAGREQYF
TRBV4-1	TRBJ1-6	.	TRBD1	TGCGCCAGCAGCCCCCGGACAGGGGGCATGTCACCCCTCCACTTT	CASSPRTGGMSPLHF
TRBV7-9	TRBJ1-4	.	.	TGTGCCAGCAGCTCGGACAGATTAGCAACTAATGAAAAACTGTTTTTT	CASSSDRLATNEKLFF
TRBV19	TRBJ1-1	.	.	TGTGCCAGTACCCCCGGGACTTACACTGAAGCTTTCTTT	CASTPGTYTEAFF
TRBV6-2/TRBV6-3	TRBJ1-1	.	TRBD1	TGTGCCAGCAGTTACGGCGGGACAGGCGAGTCTGAAGCTTTCTTT	CASSYGGTGESEAFF
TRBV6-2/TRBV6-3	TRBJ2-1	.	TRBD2	TGTGCCAGCAGTTACTACGCTAGCGGGAGGAATGAGCAGTTCTTC	CASSYYASGRNEQFF
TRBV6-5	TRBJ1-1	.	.	TGTGCCAGCAGTCCCCGGGGGGCCCTAAACACTGAAGCTTTCTTT	CASSPRGALNTEAFF
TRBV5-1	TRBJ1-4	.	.	TGCGCCAGCAGCTTGTCTACAACTAATGAAAAACTGTTTTTT	CASSLSTTNEKLFF
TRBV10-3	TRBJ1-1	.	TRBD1	TGTGCCATCAGTGAGTCCCTCGACAGGGGGACTGAAGCTTTCTTT	CAISESLDRGTEAFF
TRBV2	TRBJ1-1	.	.	TGTGCCAGCAGTGAAAGCAGGGTGAACACTGAAGCTTTCTTT	CASSESRVNTEAFF
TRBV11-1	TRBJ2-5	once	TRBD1	TGTGCCAGCAGCTCCGACAGGGGTGCAGAGACCCAGTACTTC	CASSSDRGAETQYF
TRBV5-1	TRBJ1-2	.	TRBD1	TGCGCCAGCAGCTCAACGACAGGGGGTGCTGGCTACACCTTC	CASSSTTGGAGYTF
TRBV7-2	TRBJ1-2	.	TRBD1	TGTGCCAGCGGGGGACAGAAAGCTAACTATGGCTACACCTTC	CASGGQKANYGYTF
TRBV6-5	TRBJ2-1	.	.	TGTGCCAGCTCCGCGGATATATCCTACAATGAGCAGTTCTTC	CASSADISYNEQFF
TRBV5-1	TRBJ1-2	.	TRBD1	TGCGCCAGCAGCGGTCACCGGGACAGGGGGCAGTCTAACTATGGCTACACCTTC	CASSGHRDRGQSNYGYTF
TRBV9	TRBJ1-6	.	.	TGTGCCAGCAGCGGTGAAGGAGGGAATTCACCCCTCCACTTT	CASSGEGGNSPLHF
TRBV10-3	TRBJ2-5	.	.	TGTGCCATCAGTGACTCGGGACTCCTGAAAGAGACCCAGTACTTC	CAISDSGLLKETQYF
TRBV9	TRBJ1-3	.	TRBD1	TGTGCCAGCAGCGTAGAATGGGACAGGGGGCCTGGAAACACCATATATTTT	CASSVEWDRGPGNTIYF
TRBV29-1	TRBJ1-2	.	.	TGCAGCGCTACTGCCAACTATGGCTACACCTTC	CSATANYGYTF